This T cell receptor beta chain stems from a study of T-cell memory formation after mild COVID-19. Study-level points and caveats: Confirmation was lacking for SARS-CoV-2 specificity of second-wave clones that peaked on day 37. Some responding clones appeared in pre-infection memory, suggesting cross-reactive memory joined. CD4+ contracting clones were mainly CM and EM; CD8+ ones, EMRA.

TCR alpha and TCR beta cDNA libraries carrying sample barcodes and UMIs were produced by 5'RACE using constant-segment primers. TCRdb fed the 5' RACE reads into MiXCR, producing one record per CDR3 protein. This sample carries approximately 430,000 distinct CDR3 sequences, about 25% of them seen once, and the ten largest clones take about 12%. Worth noting for this clonotype: Its specificity is unknown.

Deletions cut 0 bases from V and 8 bases from J, with 13 bases between. Germline lookup yields CDR1 DFQATT and CDR2 SNEGSKA (reference sequence). This CDR3 contains 13 residues. The rearrangement links TRBV20-1 to TRBJ1-1, with a tentative D call TRBD1 (5 bases). The specimen was PBMCs or a T cell subset sorted from them (not recorded which). The receptor's source is an adult woman who had mild COVID-19 (a few samples of this study predate the infection). Cell type and time point are not known. Here the CDR3 reads CSARDLRQREAFF. The DNA of the CDR3 is TGCAGTGCTAGAGATCTCAGACAGAGAGAAGCTTTCTTT.